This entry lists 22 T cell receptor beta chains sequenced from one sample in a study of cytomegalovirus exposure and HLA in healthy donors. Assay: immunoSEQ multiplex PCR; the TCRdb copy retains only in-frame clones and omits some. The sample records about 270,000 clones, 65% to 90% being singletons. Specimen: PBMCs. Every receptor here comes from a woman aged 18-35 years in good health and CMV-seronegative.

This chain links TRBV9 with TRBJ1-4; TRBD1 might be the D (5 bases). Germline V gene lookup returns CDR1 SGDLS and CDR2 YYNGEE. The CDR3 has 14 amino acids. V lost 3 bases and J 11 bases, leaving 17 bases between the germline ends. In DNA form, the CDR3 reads TGTGCCAGCAGCGAACTCGGGGGGGACTCTAAACTGTTTTTT. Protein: CASSELGGDSKLFF.

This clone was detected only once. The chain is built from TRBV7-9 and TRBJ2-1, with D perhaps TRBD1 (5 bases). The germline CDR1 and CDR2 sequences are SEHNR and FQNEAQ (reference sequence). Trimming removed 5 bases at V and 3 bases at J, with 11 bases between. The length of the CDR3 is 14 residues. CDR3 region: CASSPPQGYNEQFF. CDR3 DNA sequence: TGTGCCAGCAGCCCCCCCCAGGGCTACAATGAGCAGTTCTTC.

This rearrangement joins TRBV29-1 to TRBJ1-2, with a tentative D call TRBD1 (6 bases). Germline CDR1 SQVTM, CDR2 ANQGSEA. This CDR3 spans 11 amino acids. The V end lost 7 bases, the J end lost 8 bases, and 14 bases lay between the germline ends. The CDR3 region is CSAPDSLGYTF. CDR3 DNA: TGCAGCGCCCCGGACAGCCTGGGCTACACCTTC. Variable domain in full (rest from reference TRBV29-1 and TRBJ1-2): SAVISQKPSRDICQRGTSLTIQCQVDSQVTMMFWYRQQPGQSLTLIATANQGSEATYESGFVIDKFPISRPNLTFSTLTVSNMSPEDSSIYLCSAPDSLGYTFGSGTRLTVV.

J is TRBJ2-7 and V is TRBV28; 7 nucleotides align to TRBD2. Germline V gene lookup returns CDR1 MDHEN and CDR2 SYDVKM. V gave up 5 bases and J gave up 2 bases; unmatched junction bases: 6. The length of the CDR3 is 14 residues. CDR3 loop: CASSTWGLTYEQYF. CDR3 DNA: TGTGCCAGCAGTACGTGGGGACTAACCTACGAGCAGTACTTC.

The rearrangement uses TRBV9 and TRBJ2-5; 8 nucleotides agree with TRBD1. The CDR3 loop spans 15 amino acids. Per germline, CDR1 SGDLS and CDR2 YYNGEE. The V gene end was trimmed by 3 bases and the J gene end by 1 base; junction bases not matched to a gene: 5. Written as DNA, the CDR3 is TGTGCCAGCAGCGCCGACAGGGGTCCCCAAGAGACCCAGTACTTC. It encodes CASSADRGPQETQYF. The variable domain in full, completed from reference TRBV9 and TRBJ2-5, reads DSGVTQTPKHLITATGQRVTLRCSPRSGDLSVYWYQQSLDQGLQFLIQYYNGEERAKGNILERFSAQQFPDLHSELNLSSLELGDSALYFCASSADRGPQETQYFGPGTRLLVL.

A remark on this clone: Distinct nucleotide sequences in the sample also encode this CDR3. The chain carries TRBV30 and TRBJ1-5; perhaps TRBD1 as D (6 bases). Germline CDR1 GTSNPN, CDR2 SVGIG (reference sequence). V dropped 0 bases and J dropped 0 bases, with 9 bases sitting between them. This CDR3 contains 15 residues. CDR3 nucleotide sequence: TGTGCCTGGAGTGTAGGGGGGGGTAGCAATCAGCCCCAGCATTTT. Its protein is CAWSVGGGSNQPQHF.

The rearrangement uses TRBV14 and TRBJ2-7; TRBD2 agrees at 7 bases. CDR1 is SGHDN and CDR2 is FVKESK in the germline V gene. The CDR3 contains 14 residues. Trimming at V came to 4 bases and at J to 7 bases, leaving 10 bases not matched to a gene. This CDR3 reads CASSRGAGAGEQYF. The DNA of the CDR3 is TGTGCCAGCAGCCGCGGGGCGGGAGCGGGGGAGCAGTACTTC.

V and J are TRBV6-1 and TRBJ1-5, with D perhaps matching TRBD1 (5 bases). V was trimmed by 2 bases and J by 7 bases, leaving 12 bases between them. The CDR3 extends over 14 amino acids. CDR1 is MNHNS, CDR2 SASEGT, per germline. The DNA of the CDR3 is TGTGCCAGCAGTGAATTGGCAGGGCCCCAGCCCCAGCATTTT. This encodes CASSELAGPQPQHF.

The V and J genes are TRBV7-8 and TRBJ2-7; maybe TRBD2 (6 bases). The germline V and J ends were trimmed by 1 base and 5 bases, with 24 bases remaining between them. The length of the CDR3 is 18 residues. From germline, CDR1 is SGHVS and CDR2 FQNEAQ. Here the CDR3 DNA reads TGTGCCAGCAGCTTAGACCGGGGGTTTAAGAGGATGGTCCACGAGCAGTACTTC. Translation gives CASSLDRGFKRMVHEQYF. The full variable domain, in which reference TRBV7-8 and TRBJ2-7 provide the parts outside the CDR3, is GAGVSQSPRYKVAKRGQDVALRCDPISGHVSLFWYQQALGQGPEFLTYFQNEAQLDKSGLPSDRFFAERPEGSVSTLKIQRTQQEDSAVYLCASSLDRGFKRMVHEQYFGPGTRLTVT.

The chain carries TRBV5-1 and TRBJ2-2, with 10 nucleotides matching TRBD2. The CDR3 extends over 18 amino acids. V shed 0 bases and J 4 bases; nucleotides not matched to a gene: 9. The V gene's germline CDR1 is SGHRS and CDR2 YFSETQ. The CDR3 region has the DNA TGCGCCAGCAGCTTGGCCAGTCCACTAGCGGGAAGCACCGGGGAGCTGTTTTTT. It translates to CASSLASPLAGSTGELFF.

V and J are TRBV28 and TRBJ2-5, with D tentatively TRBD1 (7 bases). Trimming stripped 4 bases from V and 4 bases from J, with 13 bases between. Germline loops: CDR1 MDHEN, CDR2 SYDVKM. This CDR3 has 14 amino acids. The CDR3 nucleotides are TGTGCCAGCAGTTCCCAGGGGGGCTCAGAGACCCAGTACTTC. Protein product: CASSSQGGSETQYF.

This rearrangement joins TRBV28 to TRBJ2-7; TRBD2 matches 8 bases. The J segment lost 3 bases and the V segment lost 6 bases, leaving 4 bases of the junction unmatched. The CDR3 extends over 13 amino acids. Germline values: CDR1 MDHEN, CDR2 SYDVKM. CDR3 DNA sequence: TGTGCCAGCAGCACAACTAGCGGCTACGAGCAGTACTTC. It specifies CASSTTSGYEQYF.

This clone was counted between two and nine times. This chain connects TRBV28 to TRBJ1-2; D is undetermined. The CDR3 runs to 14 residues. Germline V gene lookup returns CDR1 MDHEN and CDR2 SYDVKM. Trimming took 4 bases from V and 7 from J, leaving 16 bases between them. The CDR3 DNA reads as TGTGCCAGCAGTTATCGGGGAAGGGTATTTGGCTACACCTTC. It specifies CASSYRGRVFGYTF.

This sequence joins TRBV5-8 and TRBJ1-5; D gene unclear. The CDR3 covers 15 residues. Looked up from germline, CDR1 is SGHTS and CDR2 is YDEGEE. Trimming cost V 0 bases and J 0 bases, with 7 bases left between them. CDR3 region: CASSLGTASNQPQHF. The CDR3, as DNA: TGTGCCAGCAGCTTGGGCACAGCTAGCAATCAGCCCCAGCATTTT.

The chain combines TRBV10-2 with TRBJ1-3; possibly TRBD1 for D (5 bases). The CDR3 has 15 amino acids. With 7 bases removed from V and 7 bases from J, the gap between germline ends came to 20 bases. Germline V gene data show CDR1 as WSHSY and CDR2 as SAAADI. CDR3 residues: CASTLTRQTLNTIYF. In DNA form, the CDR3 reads TGCGCCAGCACCCTTACCCGACAGACTTTGAACACCATATATTTT.

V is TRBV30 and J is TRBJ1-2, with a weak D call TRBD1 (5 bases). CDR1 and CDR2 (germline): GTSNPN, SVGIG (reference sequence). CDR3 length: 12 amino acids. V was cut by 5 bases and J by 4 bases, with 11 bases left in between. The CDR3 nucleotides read TGTGCCTGGGACCCAGGGATCTATGGCTACACCTTC. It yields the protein CAWDPGIYGYTF.

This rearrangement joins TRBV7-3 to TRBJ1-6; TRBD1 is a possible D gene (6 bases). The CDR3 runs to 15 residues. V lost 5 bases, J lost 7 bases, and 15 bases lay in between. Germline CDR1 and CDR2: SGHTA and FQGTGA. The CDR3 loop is CASSARTVVNSPLHF. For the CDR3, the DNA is TGTGCCAGCAGCGCGCGGACAGTAGTCAATTCACCCCTCCACTTT.

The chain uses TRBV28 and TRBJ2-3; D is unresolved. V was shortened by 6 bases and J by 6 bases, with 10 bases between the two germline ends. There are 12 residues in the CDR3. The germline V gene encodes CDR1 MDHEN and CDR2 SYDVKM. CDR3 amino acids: CASSYRLDTQYF. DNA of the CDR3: TGTGCCAGCAGCTACCGACTGGATACGCAGTATTTT.

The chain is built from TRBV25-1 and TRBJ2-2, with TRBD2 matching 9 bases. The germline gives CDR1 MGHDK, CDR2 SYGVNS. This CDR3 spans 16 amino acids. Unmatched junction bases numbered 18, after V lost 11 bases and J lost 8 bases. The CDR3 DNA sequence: TGTGCCTCCCCTATTCGTCCGGCTAGCGGGGAAGGGGAGCTGTTTTTT. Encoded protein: CASPIRPASGEGELFF.

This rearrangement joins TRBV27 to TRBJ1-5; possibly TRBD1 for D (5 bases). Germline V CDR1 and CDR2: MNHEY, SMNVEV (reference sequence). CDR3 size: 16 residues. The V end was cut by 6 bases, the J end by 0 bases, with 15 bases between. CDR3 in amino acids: CASSPDRANSNQPQHF. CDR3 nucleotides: TGTGCCAGCAGCCCCGACAGAGCCAATAGCAATCAGCCCCAGCATTTT.

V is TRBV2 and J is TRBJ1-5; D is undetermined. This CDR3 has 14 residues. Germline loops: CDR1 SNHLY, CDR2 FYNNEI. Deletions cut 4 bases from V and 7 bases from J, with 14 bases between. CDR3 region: CASSATQAWQPQHF. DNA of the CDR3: TGTGCCAGCAGTGCGACGCAGGCGTGGCAGCCCCAGCATTTT.

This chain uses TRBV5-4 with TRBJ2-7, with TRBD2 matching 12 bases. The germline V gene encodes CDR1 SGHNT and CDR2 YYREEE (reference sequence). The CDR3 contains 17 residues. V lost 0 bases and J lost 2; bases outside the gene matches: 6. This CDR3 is CASSLGRLAGVTYEQYF. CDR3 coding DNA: TGTGCCAGCAGCTTGGGTCGACTAGCGGGGGTGACCTACGAGCAGTACTTC.